This TCR beta chain was profiled in a study of T-cell reconstitution after alpha-beta-depleted transplantation in children listed by TCRdb under 2016. About the study as a whole: Using TCR repertoire profiling, the study followed T-cell immune reconstitution in a quantitative way in children after TCRalphabeta/CD19-depleted allogeneic hematopoietic cell transplantation. General study outcomes and caveats: The frequencies of hyperexpanded clones fell over the following months, and after one year, T-cell counts and TCRbeta diversity were mostly attributed to newly produced T cells. The apparently early alphabetaT-cell count recovery about two months after transplant was reportedly dependent on only several hundred rapidly expanded clones derived from non-depleted graft cells. In some patients, the high TCRbeta diversity seen at day 60 was put down to recipient T cells and intrathymic progenitors that had survived conditioning.

The label giving this sample's treatment or condition can be read as: allogeneic hematopoietic cell transplantation with graft depleted of TCRalphabeta T cells and CD19 B cells. TCRalphabeta/CD19-depleted allogeneic hematopoietic cell grafts were given to the transplant recipients, all of whom were children. Of note for this clonotype: Which antigen it targets is not known. Base quality data are lacking; no much larger clone is found one base away.

The library was prepared using PCR. For sequencing, an Illumina HiSeq 2500 was employed. TCR libraries were prepared with molecular barcoding, using unique molecular identifiers to normalize TCRbeta repertoire quantification. TCRdb passed the public sequencing reads through fastp at Q25 and MiXCR, retaining productive beta sequences. A single entry per CDR3 protein holds the most common genes and DNA from its merged rows. Here the sample has about 980,000 distinct CDR3 sequences; 25% to 35% occur a single time. About 28% of the sample goes to the ten largest clones. This clonotype was sampled from a boy younger than two who had a stem cell transplant for SCID, so the T cells may come from the graft donor. The source was PBMCs, mostly from graft donor cells, collected 360 days after TCRalphabeta/CD19-depleted stem cell transplant.

CDR3 region: CASSQDQAGDGQTQYF. At the DNA level, the sequence is TGTGCCAGCAGCCAAGATCAAGCGGGGGACGGGCAGACCCAGTACTTC. The chain links TRBV4-2 with TRBJ2-5, with 8 bases in between that match TRBD2. Based on the germline V gene, the CDR1 and CDR2 sequences are LGHNA and YNFKEQ. From cysteine to phenylalanine, the CDR3 is 16 amino acids long. Only the CDR3 portion is preserved as DNA: 48 bases, with reading frame beginning at the first base. Relative to germline, V is missing 0 bases and J is missing 6 bases, with 9 bases of the junction outside any gene match.